The clone carrying this T cell receptor beta chain was seen a few times. Its antigen is unidentified. The data originate from a study of beta chain features in type 1 diabetes. Study-level background: All samples yielded around 98 million examined sorted cells.

The CDR3 has 16 residues. Germline V gives CDR1 MNHEY, CDR2 SVGAGI. The germline V and J ends were trimmed by 4 bases and 1 base, with 16 bases remaining between them. Since all of the isolated RNA was reverse transcribed, expressed TCRB transcripts were what got sequenced. A few million reads were obtained on average from naive, central memory and regulatory T cell samples. Clones were read by immunoSEQ multiplex PCR, and TCRdb kept only the in-frame ones, dropping some. The table has some 900,000 clones, roughly 15% seen once. Whole-study findings and limits: The study found fewer insertions and more deletions at VDJ junctions in type 1 diabetes patients. TCRB rearrangement may or may not be influenced by HLA type; here this remained unresolved.

The sequence came from a woman aged 18-30 years in good health. The sample taken for sequencing was naive CD4+ T cells from blood. This rearrangement joins TRBV6-5 to TRBJ2-5, with D uncertain. CDR3 residues: CASSFGSFSLQETQYF. In DNA form, the CDR3 reads TGTGCCAGCAGTTTCGGGTCTTTTTCCCTCCAAGAGACCCAGTACTTC.